This T cell receptor (beta chain) was recovered during a study of cytomegalovirus exposure and HLA in healthy donors. Overall study findings and caveats: Compared with the roughly 700-donor mean, an Asian-associated ancestry cluster reportedly had fewer N-insertions, according to a later analysis.

The primer mix had 60 Vbeta and 13 Jbeta primers. Only in-frame clones appear in the TCRdb table, and some are missing; sequencing was by immunoSEQ multiplex PCR. This table has under 250,000 clones, less than 85% appearing once. Comments on this clone: Its antigen is still unknown.

Germline V CDR1 and CDR2: SGHRS, YFSETQ. This CDR3 region has 14 residues. V lost 2 bases and J 0 bases, leaving 6 bases between the germline ends. The chain uses TRBV5-1 and TRBJ2-1; no clear D. The sequenced sample was PBMCs. The source of this sequence is a man aged 18 to 29 in good health and CMV-seronegative. The DNA of the CDR3 is TGCGCCAGCAGCTTTGCGGTCTCCTACAATGAGCAGTTCTTC. Translating gives CASSFAVSYNEQFF.